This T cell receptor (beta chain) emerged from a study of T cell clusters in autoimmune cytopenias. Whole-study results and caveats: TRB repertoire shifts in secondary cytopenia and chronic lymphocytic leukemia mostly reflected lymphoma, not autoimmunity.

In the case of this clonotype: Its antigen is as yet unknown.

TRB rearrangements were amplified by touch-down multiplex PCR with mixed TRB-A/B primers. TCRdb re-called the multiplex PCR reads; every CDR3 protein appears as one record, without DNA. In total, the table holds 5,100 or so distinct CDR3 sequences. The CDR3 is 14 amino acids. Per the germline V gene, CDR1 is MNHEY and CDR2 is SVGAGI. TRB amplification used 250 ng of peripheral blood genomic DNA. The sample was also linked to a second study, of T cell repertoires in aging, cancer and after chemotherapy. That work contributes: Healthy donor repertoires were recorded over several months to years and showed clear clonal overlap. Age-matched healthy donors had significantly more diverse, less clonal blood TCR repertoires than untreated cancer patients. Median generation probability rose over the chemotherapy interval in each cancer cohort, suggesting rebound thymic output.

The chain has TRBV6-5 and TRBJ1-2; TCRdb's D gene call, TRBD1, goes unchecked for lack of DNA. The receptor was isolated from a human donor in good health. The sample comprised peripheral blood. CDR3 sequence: CASSYSSQGPGYTF.